These 27 T cell receptor beta chains were all obtained from the same sample, sequenced in a study of blood T cell repertoires in COVID-19. Sequencing was performed with immunoSEQ multiplex PCR; in TCRdb, only in-frame clones are kept and a portion is missing. The sample yields approximately 470,000 clones, around 90% seen once. The material sequenced was PBMCs or T cells enriched from blood (not recorded which). These TCRs come from a woman under 30 who had recovered from COVID-19.

DNA of the CDR3: TGCGCCAGCAGCCCCGGGGGAGGGCAGGACACTGAAGCTTTCTTT. Residues: CASSPGGGQDTEAFF. The chain recombines TRBV5-1 with TRBJ1-1, with D possibly TRBD1 on 5 matching bases. This CDR3 spans 15 amino acids. Germline CDR1 and CDR2: SGHRS and YFSETQ. V gave up 4 bases and J gave up 3 bases, with 16 bases separating them.

The V call is TRBV5-8, the J call TRBJ2-3, with D possibly TRBD2 on 6 matching bases. The germline gives CDR1 SGHTS, CDR2 YDEGEE. The CDR3 runs to 15 residues. The V and J ends lost 4 bases and 4 bases respectively, with 16 bases between them. The CDR3 protein is CASSRGGGDADTQYF. The CDR3 DNA reads TGTGCCAGCAGCCGCGGCGGAGGGGATGCAGATACGCAGTATTTT.

The CDR3 DNA sequence: TGTGCCAGCAGTCTAGGACAGGCGCTCCCTAACTATGGCTACACCTTC. This sequence encodes CASSLGQALPNYGYTF. V is TRBV28 and J is TRBJ1-2; 7 positions agree with TRBD1. V shed 5 bases, J shed 0 bases, and the junction held 9 bases outside the gene matches. The CDR3 runs to 16 residues. From germline, CDR1 is MDHEN and CDR2 SYDVKM.

This chain connects TRBV25-1 to TRBJ2-6; unclear D gene. The V end was cut by 5 bases, the J end by 0 bases, with 5 bases between. Germline loops: CDR1 MGHDK, CDR2 SYGVNS. This CDR3 is built from 14 residues. CDR3 DNA sequence: TGTGCCAGCAGTCCCGGCTCTGGGGCCAACGTCCTGACTTTC. Translation gives CASSPGSGANVLTF. The full variable domain, in which reference TRBV25-1 and TRBJ2-6 provide the parts outside the CDR3, is EADIYQTPRYLVIGTGKKITLECSQTMGHDKMYWYQQDPGMELHLIHYSYGVNSTEKGDLSSESTVSRIRTEHFPLTLESARPSHTSQYLCASSPGSGANVLTFGAGSRLTVL.

CDR3: CASGLVRTGRENEKLFF. The CDR3 DNA reads as TGTGCTAGTGGTTTGGTACGAACGGGGAGAGAGAATGAAAAACTGTTTTTT. The rearrangement links TRBV12-5 to TRBJ1-4; D gene uncertain. In germline, CDR1 is LGHNT, CDR2 FRNRAP. The germline V and J ends were trimmed by 0 bases and 5 bases, with 16 bases remaining between them. The CDR3 sequence is 17 residues long.

J is TRBJ2-7 and V is TRBV21-1; the D segment call TRBD1 is taken from the table without a DNA check. TRBV21-1 is deemed a pseudogene. The CDR3 consists of 16 residues. For the CDR3, the DNA is TGTGCCAGCAGCGGATACCGGGACAGGGCAGACTACGAGCAGTACTTC. This codes for CASSGYRDRADYEQYF.

The gene calls are TRBV19 and TRBJ2-7; perhaps TRBD1 as D (6 bases). CDR3 length equals 12 residues. The germline V gene encodes CDR1 LNHDA and CDR2 SQIVND (reference sequence). V lost 4 bases to trimming and J lost 3 bases, with 7 bases between them. The CDR3 region is CASSNRDYEQYF. In DNA form, the CDR3 reads TGTGCCAGTAGTAACAGGGACTACGAGCAGTACTTC.

The rearrangement uses TRBV3-1 (or the pseudogene TRBV3-2) and TRBJ2-5; D remains unclear. The V end lost 1 base, the J end lost 9 bases, and 12 bases lay between the germline ends. The CDR3 contains 13 residues. From germline, CDR1 is LGHDT and CDR2 YNNKEL (reference sequence). For the CDR3, the DNA is TGTGCCAGCAGCCAAGTCCCCAGTCAGTCCCAGTACTTC. This encodes CASSQVPSQSQYF.

The chain joins TRBV5-5 to TRBJ1-5; TRBD1 is a possible D gene (5 bases). From germline, CDR1 is SGHKS and CDR2 YYEKEE (reference sequence). The V end lost 3 bases, the J end lost 5 bases, and 18 bases lay between the germline ends. This CDR3 contains 16 residues. The CDR3 here is CASSSEPHRSDQPQHF. The CDR3 DNA reads TGTGCCAGCAGCTCAGAACCCCACAGGTCTGATCAGCCCCAGCATTTT.

The V gene is TRBV11-3, the J gene TRBJ2-7; D gene unclear. This CDR3 spans 14 amino acids. Looked up from germline, CDR1 is SGHNT and CDR2 is YENEEA. V was pared by 2 bases and J by 1 base, with 9 bases between. Here the CDR3 reads CASSLLAVSYEQYF. In nucleotides, the CDR3 is TGTGCCAGCAGCTTATTGGCAGTTTCCTACGAGCAGTACTTC.

J is TRBJ2-2 and V is TRBV30; TRBD1 matches 8 bases. Germline V lookup: CDR1 GTSNPN, CDR2 SVGIG (reference sequence). This CDR3 comprises 14 residues. Trimming removed 0 bases from V and 7 bases from J; junction bases left unmatched: 4. CDR3 DNA sequence: TGTGCCTGGAGTGTTCAGGGGGCGGGCGGGGAGCTGTTTTTT. Amino acid sequence: CAWSVQGAGGELFF.

The chain uses TRBV5-1 and TRBJ1-5; possible D gene TRBD1, 5 bases. Germline V lookup: CDR1 SGHRS, CDR2 YFSETQ. Trimming cost V 3 bases and J 5 bases, with 15 bases left between them. This CDR3 comprises 15 residues. CDR3 in amino acids: CASSWGTGLDQPQHF. CDR3 nucleotide sequence: TGCGCCAGCAGCTGGGGGACTGGTCTAGATCAGCCCCAGCATTTT. Supplemented by reference TRBV5-1 and TRBJ1-5, the full variable domain reads KAGVTQTPRYLIKTRGQQVTLSCSPISGHRSVSWYQQTPGQGLQFLFEYFSETQRNKGNFPGRFSGRQFSNSRSEMNVSTLELGDSALYLCASSWGTGLDQPQHFGDGTRLSIL.

The chain recombines TRBV7-9 with TRBJ1-1; D is unclear. CDR1 is SEHNR and CDR2 is FQNEAQ in the germline V gene (reference sequence). The CDR3 extends over 14 amino acids. The germline V and J ends were trimmed by 11 bases and 7 bases, with 23 bases remaining between them. The CDR3 is CAHGSKVGRSEAFF. The CDR3 DNA reads TGTGCCCACGGGAGTAAGGTAGGGAGGAGTGAAGCTTTCTTT. The complete variable domain, with remaining parts taken from reference TRBV7-9 and TRBJ1-1, reads DTGVSQNPRHKITKRGQNVTFRCDPISEHNRLYWYRQTLGQGPEFLTYFQNEAQLEKSRLLSDRFSAERPKGSFSTLEIQRTEQGDSAMYLCAHGSKVGRSEAFFGQGTRLTVV.

This clone occurred once. CDR3 sequence: CASSQDSSFGTQYF. CDR3 bases: TGTGCCAGCAGCCAAGATAGCAGCTTCGGGACCCAGTACTTC. The chain is built from TRBV3-1 (or the pseudogene TRBV3-2) and TRBJ2-5; no firm D call. Per germline, CDR1 LGHDT and CDR2 YNNKEL (reference sequence). The CDR3 loop spans 14 amino acids. The V gene lost 0 bases and the J gene lost 7 bases, with 12 bases spanning the gap.

Turning to this clone: This CDR3 is also generated by other DNA sequences in the sample. The genes are TRBV5-1 and TRBJ2-2; D remains unclear. The germline gives CDR1 SGHRS, CDR2 YFSETQ. The V end lost 2 bases, the J end lost 5 bases, and 4 bases lay between the germline ends. The CDR3 loop spans 12 amino acids. The CDR3 loop reads CASSLQTGELFF. CDR3 nucleotide sequence: TGCGCCAGCAGCTTACAGACCGGGGAGCTGTTTTTT.

The rearrangement links TRBV4-1 to TRBJ2-3, with 7 bases identical to TRBD2. Germline loops: CDR1 MGHRA, CDR2 YSYEKL. V trimming: 1 base; J trimming: 0 bases; junction bases outside the gene matches: 10. This CDR3 comprises 18 residues. The CDR3, as DNA: TGCGCCAGCAGCCAAGGGGGCCTGGCGGGGGTGAGCACAGATACGCAGTATTTT. Its translation is CASSQGGLAGVSTDTQYF.

This clone appeared a single time. V is TRBV5-1 and J is TRBJ1-2, with TRBD1 matching over 9 bases. Germline lookup yields CDR1 SGHRS and CDR2 YFSETQ. V lost 3 bases and J lost 6; bases outside the gene matches: 3. CDR3 size: 13 residues. CDR3 sequence: CASSYDRGDGYTF. The CDR3 DNA reads as TGCGCCAGCAGCTATGACAGGGGGGATGGCTACACCTTC.

J is TRBJ2-5 and V is TRBV20-1; D gene ambiguous. The V and J ends lost 5 bases and 8 bases respectively, with 12 bases between them. The CDR3 sequence is 11 residues long. Germline V gene data show CDR1 as DFQATT and CDR2 as SNEGSKA (reference sequence). DNA for the CDR3: TGCAGTGCTCGAAAGCGCCGAACCCAGTACTTC. This sequence encodes CSARKRRTQYF.

This clone was seen a single time. Additional DNA sequences in this sample encode the identical CDR3. This chain links TRBV20-1 with TRBJ2-7; D is unresolved. V was clipped by 3 bases and J by 1 base, with 4 bases between them. The CDR3 is 11 amino acids. CDR1 is DFQATT, CDR2 SNEGSKA, per germline (reference sequence). Here the CDR3 reads CSASSSYEQYF. The DNA for the CDR3 is TGCAGTGCTAGCTCGTCCTACGAGCAGTACTTC.

The V and J genes are TRBV30 and TRBJ1-6, with D perhaps TRBD1 (5 bases). CDR1 is GTSNPN and CDR2 is SVGIG in the germline V gene (reference sequence). The ends were cut back, 4 bases at V and 6 bases at J, with 13 bases in the middle. The CDR3 sequence is 14 residues long. The CDR3 DNA reads as TGTGCCTGGAAAGGGTTCGGGGGTAATTCACCCCTCCACTTT. Amino acid sequence: CAWKGFGGNSPLHF.

The gene calls are TRBV2 and TRBJ2-7; TRBD1 matches 10 bases. The trim removed 6 bases at V and 6 bases at J, leaving 14 bases unmatched. The CDR3 runs to 16 residues. Germline assignment: CDR1 SNHLY and CDR2 FYNNEI. The CDR3: CASSSSAPGQGPEQYF. CDR3 nucleotides: TGTGCCAGCAGCTCATCCGCCCCGGGACAGGGGCCCGAGCAGTACTTC.

There are a few counts of this clone. The V and J genes are TRBV4-1 and TRBJ1-1; D gene uncertain. Germline V gene sequence: CDR1 MGHRA, CDR2 YSYEKL. V lost 7 bases, J lost 7 bases, and 16 bases lay in between. This CDR3 is 13 amino acids long. CDR3 amino acids: CASTLNNRREAFF. The CDR3 DNA follows: TGCGCCAGCACCCTTAATAACAGACGTGAAGCTTTCTTT.

The CDR3 is CASSLDDSYGYTF. CDR3 DNA sequence: TGTGCCAGCAGCTTAGACGACAGCTATGGCTACACCTTC. The chain couples TRBV7-2 to TRBJ1-2, with a possible D match to TRBD1 (5 bases). The V end lost 1 base, the J end lost 4 bases, and 7 bases lay between the germline ends. This CDR3 has 13 residues. Germline V gives CDR1 SGHTA, CDR2 FQGNSA.

A note on this clone: It may be a read error: a sequence one base away is much more abundant. The chain combines TRBV27 with TRBJ1-2; 7 bases are a match to TRBD1. From germline, CDR1 is MNHEY and CDR2 SMNVEV (reference sequence). The CDR3 has 16 residues. In nucleotides, the CDR3 is TGTACCAGCAGTTTATCGGGGGACAGCTTCCTCTATGGCTACACCTTC. Amino acids: CTSSLSGDSFLYGYTF.

The chain's CDR3 is CAWRQDRSSYGYTF. For the CDR3, the DNA is TGTGCCTGGAGGCAGGACAGGTCCTCCTATGGCTACACCTTC. The chain links TRBV30 to TRBJ1-2; TRBD1 aligns across 7 bases. CDR3 length: 14 amino acids. The V gene's germline CDR1 is GTSNPN and CDR2 SVGIG (reference sequence). V trimming: 3 bases; J trimming: 4 bases; junction bases outside the gene matches: 8. Supplemented by reference TRBV30 and TRBJ1-2, the full variable domain reads SQTIHQWPATLVQPVGSPLSLECTVEGTSNPNLYWYRQAAGRGLQLLFYSVGIGQISSEVPQNLSASRPQDRQFILSSKKLLLSDSGFYLCAWRQDRSSYGYTFGSGTRLTVV.

V is TRBV5-4 and J is TRBJ1-1, with TRBD1 as a possible D gene (6 bases). The CDR3 runs 14 residues. Germline CDR1 reads SGHNT; CDR2 reads YYREEE (reference sequence). Trimming pared 0 bases from V and 2 bases from J, leaving 8 bases between. This CDR3 is CASSLEDSNTEAFF. Here the CDR3 DNA reads TGTGCCAGCAGCTTGGAGGACAGCAACACTGAAGCTTTCTTT.

The sample holds one count of this clone. V gene TRBV19 combines with J gene TRBJ2-7, with 8 positions matching TRBD1. Germline CDR1 reads LNHDA; CDR2 reads SQIVND (reference sequence). V lost 4 bases and J lost 3; bases outside the gene matches: 5. There are 14 residues in the CDR3. The CDR3, as DNA: TGTGCCAGTAGTAAAGGACAGGGTAACTACGAGCAGTACTTC. Translation: CASSKGQGNYEQYF.